This T cell receptor beta chain is from a study of T cell repertoires in cytomegalovirus infection. TCRdb reprocessed the reads via MiXCR and lists one record per CDR3 protein. The sample yields just over 300,000 distinct CDR3 sequences, under 20% seen once. The sequenced sample was PBMCs. This receptor was obtained from a human donor in good health (CMV status not recorded). Some clones in this sample may be carry-over from other donors' samples.

CDR3: CASSYEGRWRRGNEQFF. CDR3 coding DNA: TGTGCCAGCAGCTACGAGGGTCGATGGCGGCGGGGCAATGAGCAGTTCTTC. The J gene is TRBJ2-1, the V gene TRBV7-9; possibly TRBD2 for D (6 bases). Germline V lookup: CDR1 SEHNR, CDR2 FQNEAQ (reference sequence). Trimming removed 4 bases at V and 6 bases at J, with 22 bases between. The CDR3 has 17 residues.